The 10 T cell receptor beta chains presented below share a single source sample, sequenced in a study of shared clonotypes between healthy human individuals. Only in-frame clones appear in the TCRdb table, and some are missing; sequencing was by immunoSEQ multiplex PCR. The sample yields some 2.4 million clones, 80% to 95% seen once. Sequencing was performed on naive CD4+ T cells from PBMCs. The subset here: CD45RA+ positively selected. Source of these receptors: a man younger than 35 in good health. Some clones in this sample may be carry-over from other donors' samples.

This sequence joins TRBV19 and TRBJ1-3; D is ambiguous. Germline CDR1 is LNHDA and CDR2 is SQIVND (reference sequence). V was clipped by 7 bases and J by 0 bases, with 13 bases between them. This CDR3 has 15 residues. CDR3 sequence reads: CASTQEGSSGNTIYF. CDR3 in DNA: TGTGCCAGTACCCAAGAGGGCAGCTCTGGAAACACCATATATTTT.

The chain is built from TRBV5-4 and TRBJ2-5, with unresolved D. V lost 1 base, J lost 5 bases, and 15 bases lay in between. In germline, CDR1 is SGHNT, CDR2 YYREEE (reference sequence). CDR3 size: 15 residues. This CDR3 reads CASSLSASVRETQYF. Written as DNA, the CDR3 is TGTGCCAGCAGCTTGTCAGCGAGCGTGCGGGAGACCCAGTACTTC.

The rearrangement uses TRBV2 and TRBJ1-6, with D unclear. The V and J ends lost 4 bases and 5 bases respectively, with 9 bases between them. The length of the CDR3 is 14 residues. Per germline, CDR1 SNHLY and CDR2 FYNNEI. In DNA form, the CDR3 reads TGTGCCAGCAGTGTTCCTGAGAATAATTCACCCCTCCACTTT. It specifies CASSVPENNSPLHF.

The V call is TRBV7-2, the J call TRBJ2-3; tentatively, D is TRBD1 (6 bases). The CDR3 covers 14 residues. V was pared by 4 bases and J by 1 base, with 9 bases between. Germline V lookup: CDR1 SGHTA, CDR2 FQGNSA. The CDR3: CASSSYRGTDTQYF. The CDR3 nucleotides are TGTGCCAGCAGCTCCTACAGGGGCACAGATACGCAGTATTTT. The variable domain in full, with the rest retrieved from reference TRBV7-2 and TRBJ2-3, is GAGVSQSPSNKVTEKGKDVELRCDPISGHTALYWYRQSLGQGLEFLIYFQGNSAPDKSGLPSDRFSAERTGGSVSTLTIQRTQQEDSAVYLCASSSYRGTDTQYFGPGTRLTVL.

This rearrangement joins TRBV30 to TRBJ1-1, with a tentative D call TRBD1 (6 bases). Germline lookup yields CDR1 GTSNPN and CDR2 SVGIG (reference sequence). Trimming removed 1 base at V and 1 base at J, with 10 bases between. The CDR3 runs to 14 residues. The CDR3, as DNA: TGTGCCTGGAGTGAGGGGGTAGCGAACACTGAAGCTTTCTTT. Translated, it gives CAWSEGVANTEAFF.

The CDR3 loop reads CAWKAGMYEKLFF. The CDR3 bases are TGTGCCTGGAAGGCGGGGATGTATGAAAAACTGTTTTTT. V and J are TRBV30 and TRBJ1-4; no definite D call. The CDR3 spans 13 residues. The V gene's germline CDR1 is GTSNPN and CDR2 SVGIG (reference sequence). The V end lost 4 bases, the J end lost 6 bases, and 12 bases lay between the germline ends.

This clone has more than one count but fewer than ten. The chain combines TRBV29-1 with TRBJ1-2; D gene unclear. V lost 4 bases to trimming and J lost 5 bases, with 8 bases between them. CDR1 and CDR2 from the germline V gene are SQVTM and ANQGSEA. The CDR3 extends over 11 amino acids. The CDR3 DNA is TGCAGCGTTGGGCAGGAGTATGGCTACACCTTC. Its protein is CSVGQEYGYTF. The whole variable domain, filled in from reference TRBV29-1 and TRBJ1-2, reads SAVISQKPSRDICQRGTSLTIQCQVDSQVTMMFWYRQQPGQSLTLIATANQGSEATYESGFVIDKFPISRPNLTFSTLTVSNMSPEDSSIYLCSVGQEYGYTFGSGTRLTVV.

In its sample, this clone was seen once. The rearrangement joins TRBV11-3 to TRBJ2-1; TRBD1 aligns across 7 bases. This CDR3 region has 16 residues. Germline CDR1 and CDR2: SGHNT and YENEEA. Trimming at V came to 3 bases and at J to 5 bases, leaving 10 bases not matched to a gene. CDR3 sequence reads: CASSFSPGQLNNEQFF. The CDR3 bases are TGTGCCAGCAGCTTCTCACCGGGACAGCTAAACAATGAGCAGTTCTTC.

This clone was recorded only once. The chain has TRBV5-1 and TRBJ2-5; TRBD1 agrees at 7 bases. Per germline, CDR1 SGHRS and CDR2 YFSETQ. The V gene end was trimmed by 4 bases and the J gene end by 3 bases; junction bases not matched to a gene: 9. This CDR3 spans 15 amino acids. The CDR3 spells CASSPLPGTEETQYF. CDR3 nucleotide sequence: TGCGCCAGCAGCCCCCTACCCGGGACAGAAGAGACCCAGTACTTC.

This chain joins TRBV5-1 and TRBJ2-3; D is unclear. CDR1 and CDR2 (germline): SGHRS, YFSETQ. The CDR3 has 14 amino acids. With 4 bases removed from V and 4 bases from J, the gap between germline ends came to 13 bases. The CDR3 DNA reads TGCGCCAGCAGCCCCGAAGTACAGTCAGATACGCAGTATTTT. Its translation is CASSPEVQSDTQYF.